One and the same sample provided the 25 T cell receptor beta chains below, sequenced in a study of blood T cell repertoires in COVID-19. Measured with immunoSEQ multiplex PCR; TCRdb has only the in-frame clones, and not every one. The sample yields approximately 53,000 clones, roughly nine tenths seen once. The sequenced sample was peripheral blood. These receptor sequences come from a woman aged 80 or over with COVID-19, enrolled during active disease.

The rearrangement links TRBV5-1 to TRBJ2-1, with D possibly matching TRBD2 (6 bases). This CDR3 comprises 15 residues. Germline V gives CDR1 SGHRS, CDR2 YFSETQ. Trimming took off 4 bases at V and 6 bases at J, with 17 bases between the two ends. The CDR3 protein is CASSPSGPSINEQFF. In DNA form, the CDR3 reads TGCGCCAGCAGCCCCAGCGGGCCTAGTATCAATGAGCAGTTCTTC.

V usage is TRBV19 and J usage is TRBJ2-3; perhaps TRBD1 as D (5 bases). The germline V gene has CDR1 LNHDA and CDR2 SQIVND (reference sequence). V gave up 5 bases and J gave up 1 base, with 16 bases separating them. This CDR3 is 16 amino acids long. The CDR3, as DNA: TGTGCCAGTAGTCTGGCAGGGCAGTTTGGCACAGATACGCAGTATTTT. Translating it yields CASSLAGQFGTDTQYF.

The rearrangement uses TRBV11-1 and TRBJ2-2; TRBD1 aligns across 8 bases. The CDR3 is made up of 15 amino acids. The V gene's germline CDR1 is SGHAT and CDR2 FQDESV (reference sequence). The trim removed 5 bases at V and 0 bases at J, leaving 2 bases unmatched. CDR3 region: CASSQQGANTGELFF. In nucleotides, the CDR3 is TGTGCCAGCAGCCAACAGGGGGCGAACACCGGGGAGCTGTTTTTT.

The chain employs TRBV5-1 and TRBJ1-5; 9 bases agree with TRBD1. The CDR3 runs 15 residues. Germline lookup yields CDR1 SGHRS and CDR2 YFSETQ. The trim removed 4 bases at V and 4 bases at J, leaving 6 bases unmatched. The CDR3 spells CASSLGQGRNQPQHF. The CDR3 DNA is TGCGCCAGCAGCCTTGGACAGGGGAGAAATCAGCCCCAGCATTTT.

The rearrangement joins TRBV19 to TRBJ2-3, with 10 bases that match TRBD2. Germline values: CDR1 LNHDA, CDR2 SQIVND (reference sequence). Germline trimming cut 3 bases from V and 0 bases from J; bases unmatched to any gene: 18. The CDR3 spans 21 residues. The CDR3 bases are TGTGCCAGTAGTATCATGCAAATCTTAGCGGGGGGACGTCCTAGCACAGATACGCAGTATTTT. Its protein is CASSIMQILAGGRPSTDTQYF.

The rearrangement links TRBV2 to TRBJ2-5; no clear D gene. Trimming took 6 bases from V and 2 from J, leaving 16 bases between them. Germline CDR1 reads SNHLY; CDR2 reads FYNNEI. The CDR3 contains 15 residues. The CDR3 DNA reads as TGTGCCAGCAGCCCGAACCAGGCATTGCAAGAGACCCAGTACTTC. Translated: CASSPNQALQETQYF.

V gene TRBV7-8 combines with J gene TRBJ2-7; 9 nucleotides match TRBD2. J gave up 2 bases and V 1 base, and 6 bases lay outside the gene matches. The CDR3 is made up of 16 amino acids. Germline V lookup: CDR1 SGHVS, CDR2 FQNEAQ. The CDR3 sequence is CASSLEAGGSTYEQYF. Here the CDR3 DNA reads TGTGCCAGCAGCTTAGAAGCGGGGGGCTCAACCTACGAGCAGTACTTC.

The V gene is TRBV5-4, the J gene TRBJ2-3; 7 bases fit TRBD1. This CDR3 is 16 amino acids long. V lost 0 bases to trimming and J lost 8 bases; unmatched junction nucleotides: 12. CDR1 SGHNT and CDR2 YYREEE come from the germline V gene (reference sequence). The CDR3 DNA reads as TGTGCCAGCAGCTTGGGAGGGGGCGCGAGTTTAGGTACGCAGTATTTT. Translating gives CASSLGGGASLGTQYF.

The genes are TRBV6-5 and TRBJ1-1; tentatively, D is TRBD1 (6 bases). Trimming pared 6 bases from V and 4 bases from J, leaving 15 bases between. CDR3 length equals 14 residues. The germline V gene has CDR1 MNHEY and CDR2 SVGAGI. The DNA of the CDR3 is TGTGCCAGCAGCCAGGCGTTAGGGGGCACTGAAGCTTTCTTT. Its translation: CASSQALGGTEAFF.

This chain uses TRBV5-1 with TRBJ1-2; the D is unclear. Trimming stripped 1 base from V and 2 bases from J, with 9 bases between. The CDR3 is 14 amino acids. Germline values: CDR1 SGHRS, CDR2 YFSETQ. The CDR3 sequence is CASSLNEPNYGYTF. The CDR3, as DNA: TGCGCCAGCAGCTTGAATGAGCCCAACTATGGCTACACCTTC.

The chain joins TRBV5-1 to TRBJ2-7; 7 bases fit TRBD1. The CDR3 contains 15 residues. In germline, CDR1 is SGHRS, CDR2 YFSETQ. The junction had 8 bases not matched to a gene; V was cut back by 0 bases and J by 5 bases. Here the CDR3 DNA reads TGCGCCAGCAGCTTGGCTCAGGGGGTTCACAACGAGCAGTACTTC. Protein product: CASSLAQGVHNEQYF.

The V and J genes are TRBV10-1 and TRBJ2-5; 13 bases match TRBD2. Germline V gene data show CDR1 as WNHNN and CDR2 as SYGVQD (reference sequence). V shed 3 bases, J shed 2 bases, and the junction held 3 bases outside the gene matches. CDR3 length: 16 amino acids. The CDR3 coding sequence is TGCGCCAGCAGTGAAGGGACTAGCGGGGCTCAAGAGACCCAGTACTTC. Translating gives CASSEGTSGAQETQYF.

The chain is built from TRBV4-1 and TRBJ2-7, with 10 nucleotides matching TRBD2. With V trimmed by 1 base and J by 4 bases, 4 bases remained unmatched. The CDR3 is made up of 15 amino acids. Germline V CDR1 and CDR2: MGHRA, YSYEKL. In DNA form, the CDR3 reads TGCGCCAGCAGCCAAGTACTAGCGGGGACTTACGAGCAGTACTTC. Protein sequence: CASSQVLAGTYEQYF.

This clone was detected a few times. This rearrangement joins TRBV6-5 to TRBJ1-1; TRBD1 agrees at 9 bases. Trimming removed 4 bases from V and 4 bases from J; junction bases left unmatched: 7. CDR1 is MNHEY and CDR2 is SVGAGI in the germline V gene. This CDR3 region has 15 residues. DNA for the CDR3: TGTGCCAGCAGTTTAAAGACAGGGGGTATCACTGAAGCTTTCTTT. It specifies CASSLKTGGITEAFF.

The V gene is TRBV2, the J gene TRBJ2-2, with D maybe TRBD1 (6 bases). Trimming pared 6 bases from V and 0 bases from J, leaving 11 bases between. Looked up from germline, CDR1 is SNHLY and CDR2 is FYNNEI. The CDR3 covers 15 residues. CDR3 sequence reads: CASRTQGANTGELFF. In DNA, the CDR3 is TGTGCCAGCAGGACACAGGGAGCGAACACCGGGGAGCTGTTTTTT. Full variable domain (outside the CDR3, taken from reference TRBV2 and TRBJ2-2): EPEVTQTPSHQVTQMGQEVILRCVPISNHLYFYWYRQILGQKVEFLVSFYNNEISEKSEIFDDQFSVERPDGSNFTLKIRSTKLEDSAMYFCASRTQGANTGELFFGEGSRLTVL.

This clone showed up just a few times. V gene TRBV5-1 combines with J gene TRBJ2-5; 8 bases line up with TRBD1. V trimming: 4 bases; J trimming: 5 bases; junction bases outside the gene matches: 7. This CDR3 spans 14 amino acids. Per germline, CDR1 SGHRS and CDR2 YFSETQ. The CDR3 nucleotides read TGCGCCAGCAGCCCCCAGGGGGCAGGGGAGACCCAGTACTTC. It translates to CASSPQGAGETQYF.

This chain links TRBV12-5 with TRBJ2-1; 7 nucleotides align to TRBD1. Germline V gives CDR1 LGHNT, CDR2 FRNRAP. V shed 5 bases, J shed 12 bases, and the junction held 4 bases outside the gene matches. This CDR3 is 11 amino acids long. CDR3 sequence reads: CASGTGESQFF. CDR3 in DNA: TGTGCTAGTGGTACAGGGGAGTCGCAGTTCTTC.

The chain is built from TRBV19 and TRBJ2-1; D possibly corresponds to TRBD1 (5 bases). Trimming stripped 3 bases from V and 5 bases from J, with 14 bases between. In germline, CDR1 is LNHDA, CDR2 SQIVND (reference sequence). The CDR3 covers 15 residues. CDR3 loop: CASSIGRVADNEQFF. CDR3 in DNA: TGTGCCAGTAGTATCGGCAGGGTGGCTGACAATGAGCAGTTCTTC.

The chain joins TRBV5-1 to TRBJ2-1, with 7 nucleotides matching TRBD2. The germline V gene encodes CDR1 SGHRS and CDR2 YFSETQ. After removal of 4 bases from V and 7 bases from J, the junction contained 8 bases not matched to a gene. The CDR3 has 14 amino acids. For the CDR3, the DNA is TGCGCCAGCAGCAACCCGGGGGGAGGGAATGAGCAGTTCTTC. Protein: CASSNPGGGNEQFF.

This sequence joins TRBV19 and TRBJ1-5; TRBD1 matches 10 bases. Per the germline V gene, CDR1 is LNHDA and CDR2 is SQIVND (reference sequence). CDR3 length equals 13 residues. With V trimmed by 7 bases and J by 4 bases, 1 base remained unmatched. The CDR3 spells CASMGQGNQPQHF. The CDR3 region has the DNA TGTGCCAGTATGGGACAGGGGAATCAGCCCCAGCATTTT.

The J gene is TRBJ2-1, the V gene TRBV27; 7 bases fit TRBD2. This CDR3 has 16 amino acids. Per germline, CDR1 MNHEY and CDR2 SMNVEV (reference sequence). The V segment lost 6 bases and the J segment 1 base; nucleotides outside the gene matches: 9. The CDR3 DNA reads TGTGCCAGCAGATCCCGGCTAGCGGAGTCCTACAATGAGCAGTTCTTC. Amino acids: CASRSRLAESYNEQFF.

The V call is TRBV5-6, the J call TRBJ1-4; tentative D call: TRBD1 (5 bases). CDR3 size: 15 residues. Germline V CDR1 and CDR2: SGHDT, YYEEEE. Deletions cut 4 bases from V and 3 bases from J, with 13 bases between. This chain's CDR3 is CASSPGGGSNEKLFF. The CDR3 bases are TGTGCCAGCAGCCCCGGCGGGGGGTCTAATGAAAAACTGTTTTTT. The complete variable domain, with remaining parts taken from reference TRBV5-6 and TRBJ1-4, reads DAGVTQSPTHLIKTRGQQVTLRCSPKSGHDTVSWYQQALGQGPQFIFQYYEEEERQRGNFPDRFSGHQFPNYSSELNVNALLLGDSALYLCASSPGGGSNEKLFFGSGTQLSVL.

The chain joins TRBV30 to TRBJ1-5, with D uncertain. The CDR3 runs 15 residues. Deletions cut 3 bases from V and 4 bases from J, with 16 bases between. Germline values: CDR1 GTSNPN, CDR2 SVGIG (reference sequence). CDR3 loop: CAWRAPGTRNQPQHF. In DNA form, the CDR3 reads TGTGCCTGGAGAGCCCCGGGAACTCGGAATCAGCCCCAGCATTTT.

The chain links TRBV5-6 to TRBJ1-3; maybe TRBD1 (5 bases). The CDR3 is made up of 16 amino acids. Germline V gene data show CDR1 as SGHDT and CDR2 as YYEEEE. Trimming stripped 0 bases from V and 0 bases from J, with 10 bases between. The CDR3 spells CASSLVQGGSGNTIYF. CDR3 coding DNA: TGTGCCAGCAGCTTGGTTCAGGGCGGCTCTGGAAACACCATATATTTT.

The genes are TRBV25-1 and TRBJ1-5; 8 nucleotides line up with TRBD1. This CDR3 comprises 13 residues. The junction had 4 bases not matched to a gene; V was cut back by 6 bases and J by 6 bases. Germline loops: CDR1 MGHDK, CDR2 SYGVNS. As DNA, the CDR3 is TGTGCCAGCAGGGCAGGGGGCGGTCAGCCCCAGCATTTT. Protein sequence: CASRAGGGQPQHF.